Presented here are 22 T cell receptor beta chains from one specimen sequenced in a study of tumor-infiltrating lymphocytes in localized non-small cell lung cancer. The repertoire was sequenced with immunoSEQ multiplex PCR; TCRdb's copy has only in-frame clones and lacks some. The sample carries approximately 9,000 clones, roughly 80% recorded once. Sequenced input: lung tumor tissue. These receptors were taken from a human donor with non-small cell lung cancer.

This clone was seen a few times. The V call is TRBV18, the J call TRBJ2-3; unclear D gene. Per the germline V gene, CDR1 is KGHSH and CDR2 is LQKENI. This CDR3 comprises 15 residues. The V and J ends lost 3 bases and 2 bases respectively, with 12 bases between them. This CDR3 is CASSPRASTTDTQYF. CDR3 in DNA: TGTGCCAGCTCACCCCGGGCCAGTACCACAGATACGCAGTATTTT.

The V call is TRBV19, the J call TRBJ2-3; D unresolved. Germline V CDR1 and CDR2: LNHDA, SQIVND (reference sequence). The CDR3 spans 16 residues. Deletions cut 2 bases from V and 2 bases from J, with 14 bases between. Here the CDR3 DNA reads TGTGCCAGTAGTATATCCTTCGGCCTCCTCACAGATACGCAGTATTTT. Translated: CASSISFGLLTDTQYF.

J is TRBJ2-7 and V is TRBV4-2, with TRBD2 identical over 13 bases. V gave up 5 bases and J gave up 12 bases; unmatched junction bases: 10. Looked up from germline, CDR1 is LGHNA and CDR2 is YNFKEQ. The length of the CDR3 is 14 residues. The DNA for the CDR3 is TGTGCCAGCAGCTTGGTGGGGACTAGCGGGGAGAGGTACTTC. This sequence encodes CASSLVGTSGERYF.

The chain joins TRBV19 to TRBJ2-3; a possible D gene is TRBD2 (5 bases). Trimming removed 8 bases from V and 0 bases from J, with 18 bases in between. Germline assignment: CDR1 LNHDA and CDR2 SQIVND (reference sequence). CDR3 length: 16 residues. For the CDR3, the DNA is TGTGCCAGTTTAGGAGGTGGGCACCCCAGCACAGATACGCAGTATTTT. It is translated as CASLGGGHPSTDTQYF.

The chain joins TRBV28 to TRBJ1-6; D is undetermined. Germline V gene lookup returns CDR1 MDHEN and CDR2 SYDVKM. This CDR3 contains 12 residues. V was clipped by 3 bases and J by 9 bases, with 6 bases between them. Written as DNA, the CDR3 is TGTGCCAGCAGTTTTTGGGTTTCACCCCTCCACTTT. Amino acid sequence: CASSFWVSPLHF. The full variable domain, completed using reference TRBV28 and TRBJ1-6, is DVKVTQSSRYLVKRTGEKVFLECVQDMDHENMFWYRQDPGLGLRLIYFSYDVKMKEKGDIPEGYSVSREKKERFSLILESASTNQTSMYLCASSFWVSPLHFGNGTRLTVT.

Only a few counts were recorded for this clone. Relative to the germline gene, one junction end is altered; a read error may explain this. The sample has other DNA sequences that encode this CDR3 too. The chain joins TRBV5-1 to TRBJ1-1; D ambiguous. The germline V gene has CDR1 SGHRS and CDR2 YFSETQ. The CDR3 sequence is 14 residues long. CDR3 protein: CASSLEWITTEAFF. The CDR3 DNA sequence: TGTGCCAGCAGCTTGGAGTGGATTACCACTGAAGCTTTCTTT.

The rearrangement links TRBV5-4 to TRBJ1-2, with 8 bases lining up with TRBD1. The CDR3 covers 16 residues. V lost 4 bases and J lost 3; bases outside the gene matches: 11. Germline CDR1 and CDR2: SGHNT and YYREEE (reference sequence). CDR3 DNA: TGTGCCAGCAGCACAAACAGGGGGTTACAGGACTATGGCTACACCTTC. This gives the protein CASSTNRGLQDYGYTF.

The chain uses TRBV4-1 and TRBJ1-1; TRBD1 aligns across 7 bases. This CDR3 has 14 residues. Germline loops: CDR1 MGHRA, CDR2 YSYEKL. The ends lost 7 bases at V and 5 bases at J; junction bases unmatched: 10. In DNA form, the CDR3 reads TGCGCCAGCACCCGGGGAGGGGGCAATACTGAAGCTTTCTTT. It yields the protein CASTRGGGNTEAFF.

V is TRBV25-1 and J is TRBJ2-5, with D possibly TRBD2 on 6 matching bases. The CDR3 extends over 16 amino acids. The germline V and J ends were trimmed by 2 bases and 2 bases, with 15 bases remaining between them. Germline V gives CDR1 MGHDK, CDR2 SYGVNS. CDR3 coding DNA: TGTGCCAGCAGTGAACCAAGGAGGGGATGGCAAGAGACCCAGTACTTC. Its translation is CASSEPRRGWQETQYF.

This chain links TRBV7-9 with TRBJ2-3; D remains ambiguous. Germline lookup yields CDR1 SEHNR and CDR2 FQNEAQ (reference sequence). CDR3 length: 12 residues. Trimming stripped 1 base from V and 4 bases from J, with 3 bases between. The CDR3 bases are TGTGCCAGCAGCTTAGTCCCAGATACGCAGTATTTT. Its translation: CASSLVPDTQYF.

The chain has TRBV19 and TRBJ2-1, with D possibly being TRBD2 (5 bases). V gave up 3 bases and J gave up 12 bases, with 12 bases separating them. The CDR3 totals 12 residues. From germline, CDR1 is LNHDA and CDR2 SQIVND (reference sequence). In DNA form, the CDR3 reads TGTGCCAGTAGTATCACTGGGAGTGGGCAGTTCTTC. Translating gives CASSITGSGQFF. The full variable domain, its missing parts supplied by reference TRBV19 and TRBJ2-1, is DGGITQSPKYLFRKEGQNVTLSCEQNLNHDAMYWYRQDPGQGLRLIYYSQIVNDFQKGDIAEGYSVSREKKESFPLTVTSAQKNPTAFYLCASSITGSGQFFGPGTRLTVL.

A few counts support this clone. At one end, the junction sequence differs from germline, possibly due to a read error. The chain combines TRBV5-3 with TRBJ1-1; D gene unclear. TRBV5-3 is filed as an ORF, its function uncertain. This CDR3 is 14 amino acids long. In DNA form, the CDR3 reads TGTGCCAGCAGCTTGGAGTGGATTACCACTGAAGCTTTCTTT. Translation: CASSLEWITTEAFF.

With regard to this clone: Other DNA sequences within the sample encode an identical CDR3. The genes are TRBV15 and TRBJ1-1; D remains unclear. CDR3 length: 13 amino acids. Deletions cut 5 bases from V and 1 base from J, with 8 bases between. Germline V gives CDR1 LNHNV, CDR2 YYDKDF (reference sequence). The DNA of the CDR3 is TGTGCCACCAGCCGACGGCAGAACACTGAAGCTTTCTTT. It encodes CATSRRQNTEAFF.

The V and J genes are TRBV18 and TRBJ1-5, with D maybe TRBD1 (5 bases). Trimming pared 3 bases from V and 3 bases from J, leaving 15 bases between. The CDR3 totals 16 residues. The germline V gene has CDR1 KGHSH and CDR2 LQKENI. The CDR3 DNA reads as TGTGCCAGCTCACCCCAGGTGGGGGGGACCAATCAGCCCCAGCATTTT. Protein: CASSPQVGGTNQPQHF.

V is TRBV2 and J is TRBJ1-4; 8 nucleotides line up with TRBD1. This CDR3 is built from 14 residues. Trimming at V came to 6 bases and at J to 6 bases, leaving 6 bases not matched to a gene. Germline V gene lookup returns CDR1 SNHLY and CDR2 FYNNEI. CDR3 coding DNA: TGTGCCAGCAGCGATACAGGGGGGTATGAAAAACTGTTTTTT. Its protein is CASSDTGGYEKLFF.

V and J are TRBV19 and TRBJ2-3; TRBD1 matches 7 bases. The germline V gene has CDR1 LNHDA and CDR2 SQIVND (reference sequence). The CDR3 sequence is 16 residues long. The J segment lost 4 bases and the V segment lost 6 bases, leaving 13 bases of the junction unmatched. The CDR3 sequence is CASREGGPPDADTQYF. Here the CDR3 DNA reads TGTGCCAGTAGGGAAGGGGGCCCCCCGGACGCAGATACGCAGTATTTT.

The chain uses TRBV5-6 and TRBJ2-7, with D tentatively TRBD1 or TRBD2 (5 bases each). Germline CDR1 is SGHDT and CDR2 is YYEEEE. Trimming removed 4 bases at V and 2 bases at J, with 16 bases between. This CDR3 spans 15 amino acids. CDR3 nucleotide sequence: TGTGCCAGCAGCAGGTCCGGGACGAGAACCTACGAGCAGTACTTC. Amino acid sequence: CASSRSGTRTYEQYF. Complete variable domain (other parts from reference TRBV5-6 and TRBJ2-7): DAGVTQSPTHLIKTRGQQVTLRCSPKSGHDTVSWYQQALGQGPQFIFQYYEEEERQRGNFPDRFSGHQFPNYSSELNVNALLLGDSALYLCASSRSGTRTYEQYFGPGTRLTVT.

The chain is built from TRBV4-1 and TRBJ2-7, with 7 positions matching TRBD2. With 0 bases clipped from V and 3 bases from J, the junction kept 11 bases outside the gene matches. CDR1 and CDR2 from the germline V gene are MGHRA and YSYEKL. The CDR3 runs 17 residues. CDR3 protein: CASSQDAGVRFYYEQYF. The CDR3, as DNA: TGCGCCAGCAGCCAAGATGCGGGAGTCCGATTCTACTACGAGCAGTACTTC.

The chain couples TRBV9 to TRBJ2-1, with TRBD2 matching 12 bases. J lost 3 bases, V lost 4 bases, and 2 bases had no gene match. Germline V gives CDR1 SGDLS, CDR2 YYNGEE. This CDR3 is 15 amino acids long. CDR3 bases: TGTGCCAGCAGCCCGGGACTAGCGGGCTACAATGAGCAGTTCTTC. It yields the protein CASSPGLAGYNEQFF.

This rearrangement joins TRBV28 to TRBJ1-5, with TRBD1 matching 10 bases. V was clipped by 2 bases and J by 5 bases; unmatched bases: 3. CDR1 and CDR2 from the germline V gene are MDHEN and SYDVKM. This CDR3 comprises 15 residues. The CDR3 loop is CASSLGQGGDQPQHF. The CDR3 DNA follows: TGTGCCAGCAGTTTAGGACAGGGGGGGGATCAGCCCCAGCATTTT. The complete variable domain, with remaining parts taken from reference TRBV28 and TRBJ1-5, reads DVKVTQSSRYLVKRTGEKVFLECVQDMDHENMFWYRQDPGLGLRLIYFSYDVKMKEKGDIPEGYSVSREKKERFSLILESASTNQTSMYLCASSLGQGGDQPQHFGDGTRLSIL.

Of note for this clone: The junction does not match germline at one end; this may be a read error. The J gene is TRBJ2-1, the V gene TRBV11-3; 7 bases line up with TRBD1. Looked up from germline, CDR1 is SGHNT and CDR2 is YENEEA. This CDR3 comprises 17 residues. The CDR3 DNA is TGTGCCAGCAGCCCTCCTACCGCCGGGACAGTATACAGTGAGCAGTTCTTC. As protein: CASSPPTAGTVYSEQFF.

This sequence joins TRBV5-1 and TRBJ2-1; D unclear. V lost 2 bases and J 4 bases, leaving 4 bases between the germline ends. The CDR3 sequence is 12 residues long. In germline, CDR1 is SGHRS, CDR2 YFSETQ. The CDR3: CASSFRYNEQFF. CDR3 bases: TGCGCCAGCAGCTTCCGGTACAATGAGCAGTTCTTC.